This TCR beta chain is drawn from a study of Ad26.COV2.S vaccination and SARS-CoV-2 variants. TCRdb keeps only in-frame clones here, not all; method: immunoSEQ multiplex PCR. The table shows 350,000 to 400,000 clones, with 70% to 90% occurring only once. Treatment defined: roughly 19 received Ad26.COV2.S at low or high dose, single or two shots; about five received placebo; per-sample allocation not given. The study sampled participants on day 63 after the first vaccine or placebo injection. The individual, an adult aged 18-55 years, was a donor in Boston. This CDR3 is 17 amino acids long. Germline lookup yields CDR1 SGHKS and CDR2 YYEKEE (reference sequence). V was clipped by 4 bases and J by 5 bases; unmatched bases: 17.

The origin of this receptor is a person between 18 and 60 years old who received the Ad26.COV2.S COVID-19 vaccine or a placebo. This chain joins TRBV5-5 and TRBJ2-5; 7 positions agree with TRBD2. Sequences were derived from peripheral blood, sampled in a trial of Ad26.COV2.S vaccine versus placebo. Here the CDR3 DNA reads TGTGCCAGCAGCCCCCATTTCGGGGGGACGCTCGGGGAGACCCAGTACTTC. Its translation: CASSPHFGGTLGETQYF. The complete variable domain, with remaining parts taken from reference TRBV5-5 and TRBJ2-5, reads DAGVTQSPTHLIKTRGQQVTLRCSPISGHKSVSWYQQVLGQGPQFIFQYYEKEERGRGNFPDRFSARQFPNYSSELNVNALLLGDSALYLCASSPHFGGTLGETQYFGPGTRLLVL.